The 2 T cell receptor beta chains reported below all come from one sample, sequenced in a study of T cells after somatic rescue of genetic block (TCRdb year 2020). Library preparation used the immunoSEQ multiplex PCR assay. TCRdb's version of the immuneACCESS table is confined to in-frame rearrangements and falls short of the full clone set. An unresolved V gene accounts for under half of the shortfall where checked; the remainder is of unknown origin. This sample is represented by 110,000 or so clones; 75% to 95% of them were singletons. The ten biggest clones cover about 1.5% of the sample. Sequenced material: peripheral blood mononuclear cells (PBMCs). The source of these receptors is a woman aged 18-30 years.

The V call is TRBV7-9, the J call TRBJ1-4; D unresolved. V was cut by 2 bases and J by 5 bases, with 15 bases left in between. Looked up from germline, CDR1 is SEHNR and CDR2 is FQNEAQ (reference sequence). The CDR3 is 16 amino acids. CDR3 nucleotide sequence: TGTGCCAGCAGCTTATGGGAGTGGATCGCGAATGAAAAACTGTTTTTT. Amino acids: CASSLWEWIANEKLFF.

This clone was detected once. This CDR3 reads CPGSADGVLSYEQYF. The DNA for the CDR3 is TGTCCTGGGAGCGCGGACGGGGTATTATCCTACGAGCAGTACTTC. This sequence joins TRBV22-1 and TRBJ2-7; whether TRBD2, the table's D call, matches the DNA was not checked. TRBV22-1 is described as a pseudogene. The CDR3 has 15 amino acids.